The 2 T cell receptor beta chains below all came from one sample that was sequenced in a study of cytomegalovirus exposure and HLA in healthy donors. Both 60 Vbeta primers and 13 Jbeta primers went into the PCR. Data came from immunoSEQ multiplex PCR; TCRdb stores just in-frame clones and leaves some out. The listing contains 60,000 to 75,000 clones. Sequenced input: PBMCs. These receptors originate from a woman in her twenties or thirties in good health and CMV-seronegative.

The genes are TRBV4-1 and TRBJ2-5; 9 bases agree with TRBD1. Germline values: CDR1 MGHRA, CDR2 YSYEKL. Trimming at V came to 4 bases and at J to 2 bases, leaving 11 bases not matched to a gene. CDR3 length equals 17 residues. CDR3 in DNA: TGCGCCAGCAGCCCGTTTCTCGGGACAGGGATGCAAGAGACCCAGTACTTC. Translating gives CASSPFLGTGMQETQYF.

The rearrangement links TRBV28 to TRBJ2-1; 9 bases agree with TRBD1. This CDR3 contains 17 residues. V was clipped by 8 bases and J by 0 bases; unmatched bases: 11. Germline V gene sequence: CDR1 MDHEN, CDR2 SYDVKM. The CDR3: CASSTTQGAFSYNEQFF. The CDR3 DNA reads as TGTGCCAGCTCCACTACACAGGGGGCCTTCTCCTACAATGAGCAGTTCTTC. The full variable domain, with the rest looked up from reference TRBV28 and TRBJ2-1, is DVKVTQSSRYLVKRTGEKVFLECVQDMDHENMFWYRQDPGLGLRLIYFSYDVKMKEKGDIPEGYSVSREKKERFSLILESASTNQTSMYLCASSTTQGAFSYNEQFFGPGTRLTVL.